This record looks at one T cell receptor beta chain sequence and its context. This clone was counted a single time. Its specific antigen is unknown. Base quality data are lacking; no much larger clone is found one base away. This record belongs to a study of blood T cell repertoires in COVID-19 (dated by TCRdb to 2018 to 2020). About the full investigation: Samples from collaborators originated in the United States, Italy and Spain and spanned both the acute and convalescent phases of COVID-19. The prospective study material was composed of cDNA or gDNA derived from T cells, B-cell-depleted T cells, or PBMCs. Deeply sampled blood TCRbeta repertoires from subjects exposed to, actively infected with, or recovered from COVID-19 were included in the dataset. The repertoires were made available in a free public database intended to serve as a resource for research on the immune response to SARS-CoV-2. Samples were obtained from the ongoing ImmuneRACE study (first 160 participants) and from approximately 1,200 subjects provided by 6 global collaborators. Nearly every sample came with metadata listing a de-identified subject ID, COVID-19 status, age in years and sex. Where available, HLA class I and class II types were taken from metadata supplied by the sample provider and were not determined by assay-based typing.

TCRbeta CDR3 regions were amplified from genomic DNA using the immunoSEQ Assay, a bias-controlled multiplex PCR. As for how the authors treated the data: Within the assay, amplification of reference gene primers was used to estimate how many nucleated cells each sample contained. To quantify the absolute abundance of each unique TCRbeta CDR3 rearrangement, sequence reads were collapsed and filtered. For each sample, productive Simpson clonality was calculated as the square root of Simpson's diversity index across productive rearrangements. The table comes from immuneACCESS by way of TCRdb, which keeps in-frame sequences with V and J called. Part of the clones is missing from these tables; in studies checked, under half for an unresolved V gene and the rest for unknown reasons. V, J and clone size reflect that table, while D and trimming were determined from the DNA. Here the sample has about 500,000 clones; approximately 92% occur a single time. The ten largest clones represent approximately 0.9% of the sample.

The study at large found these results: Clinical and demographic metadata were provided uncurated, with the amount varying by source and participant.

There are 16 amino acids in the CDR3, from cysteine to phenylalanine inclusive. The retained sequence is limited to the CDR3, 48 bases, with the frame set at the first base. The V end gives up 3 bases and the J end 4 bases, leaving 9 bases in the junction not matched to a gene. The germline V gene specifies SGHAT as CDR1 and FQNNGV as CDR2. In Seattle, one collaborating source enrolled patients while the infection was active and tracked those patients longitudinally over the course of disease. Whole blood was collected in K2EDTA tubes by collaborating institutions according to the institutions' own protocols. For TCRbeta analysis, collaborators shipped samples in one of three forms: frozen whole blood, isolated PBMCs, or DNA extracted from either of those sample types.

The sample was peripheral blood. The chain joins TRBV11-2 to TRBJ2-5; TRBD2 fits 9 bases in the junction. The receptor was derived from a man aged 18 to 35 with COVID-19, enrolled during active disease. The bases read TGTGCCAGCAGCTTGCCCGGGACTAGCTTGGCAGAGACCCAGTACTTC. The translation is CASSLPGTSLAETQYF.